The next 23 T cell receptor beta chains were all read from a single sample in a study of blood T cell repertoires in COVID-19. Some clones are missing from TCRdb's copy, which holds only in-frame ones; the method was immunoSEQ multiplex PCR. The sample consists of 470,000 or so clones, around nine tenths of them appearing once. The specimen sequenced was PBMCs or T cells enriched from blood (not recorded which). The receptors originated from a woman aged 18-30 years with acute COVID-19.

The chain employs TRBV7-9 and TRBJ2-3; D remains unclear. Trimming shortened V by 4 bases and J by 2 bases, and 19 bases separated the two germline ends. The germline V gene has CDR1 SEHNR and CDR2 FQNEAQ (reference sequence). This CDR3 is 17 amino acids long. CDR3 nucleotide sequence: TGTGCCAGCAGCTCTCTACGAGGTGGATCGCCCACAGATACGCAGTATTTT. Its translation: CASSSLRGGSPTDTQYF.

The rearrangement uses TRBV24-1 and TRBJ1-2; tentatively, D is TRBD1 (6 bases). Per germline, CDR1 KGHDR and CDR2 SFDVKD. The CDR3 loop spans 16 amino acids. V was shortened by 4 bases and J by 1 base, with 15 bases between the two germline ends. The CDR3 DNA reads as TGTGCCACCAGTGACCGCGGACAGAGATTTAACTATGGCTACACCTTC. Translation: CATSDRGQRFNYGYTF.

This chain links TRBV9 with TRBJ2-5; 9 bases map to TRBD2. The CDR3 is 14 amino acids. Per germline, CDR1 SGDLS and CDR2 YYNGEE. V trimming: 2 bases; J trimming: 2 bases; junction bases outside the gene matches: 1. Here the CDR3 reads CASSVRGGQETQYF. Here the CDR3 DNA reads TGTGCCAGCAGCGTGCGGGGGGGACAAGAGACCCAGTACTTC.

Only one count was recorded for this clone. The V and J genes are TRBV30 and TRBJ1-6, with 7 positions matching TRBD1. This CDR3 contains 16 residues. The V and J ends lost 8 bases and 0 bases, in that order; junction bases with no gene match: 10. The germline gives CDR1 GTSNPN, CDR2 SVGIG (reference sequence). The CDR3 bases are TGTGCCGGTACAGGGGACCCGTGCTCCTATAATTCACCCCTCCACTTT. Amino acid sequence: CAGTGDPCSYNSPLHF. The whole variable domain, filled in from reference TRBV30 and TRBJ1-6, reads SQTIHQWPATLVQPVGSPLSLECTVEGTSNPNLYWYRQAAGRGLQLLFYSVGIGQISSEVPQNLSASRPQDRQFILSSKKLLLSDSGFYLCAGTGDPCSYNSPLHFGNGTRLTVT.

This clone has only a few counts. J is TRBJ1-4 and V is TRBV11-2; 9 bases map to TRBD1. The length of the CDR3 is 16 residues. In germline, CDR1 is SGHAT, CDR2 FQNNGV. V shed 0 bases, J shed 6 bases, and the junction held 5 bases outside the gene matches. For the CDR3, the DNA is TGTGCCAGCAGCTTAGAGGGACAGGGAGTATATGAAAAACTGTTTTTT. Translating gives CASSLEGQGVYEKLFF.

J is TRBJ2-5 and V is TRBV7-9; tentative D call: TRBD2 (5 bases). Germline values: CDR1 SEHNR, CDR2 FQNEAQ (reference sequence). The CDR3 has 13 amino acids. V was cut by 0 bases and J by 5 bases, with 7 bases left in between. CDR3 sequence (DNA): TGTGCCAGCAGCTTAGCAGAGCGGGAGACCCAGTACTTC. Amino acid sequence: CASSLAERETQYF.

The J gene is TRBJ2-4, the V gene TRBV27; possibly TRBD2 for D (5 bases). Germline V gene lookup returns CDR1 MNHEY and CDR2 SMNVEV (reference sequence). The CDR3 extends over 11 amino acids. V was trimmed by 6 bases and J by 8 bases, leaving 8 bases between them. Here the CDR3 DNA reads TGTGCCAGCAGAGAGAGGGACATTCAGTACTTC. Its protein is CASRERDIQYF.

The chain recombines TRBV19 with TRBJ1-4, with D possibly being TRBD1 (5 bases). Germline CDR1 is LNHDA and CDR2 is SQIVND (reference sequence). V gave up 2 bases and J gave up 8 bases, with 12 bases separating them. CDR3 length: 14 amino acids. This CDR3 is CASSISGGGEKLFF. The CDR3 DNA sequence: TGTGCCAGTAGTATATCGGGGGGAGGCGAAAAACTGTTTTTT.

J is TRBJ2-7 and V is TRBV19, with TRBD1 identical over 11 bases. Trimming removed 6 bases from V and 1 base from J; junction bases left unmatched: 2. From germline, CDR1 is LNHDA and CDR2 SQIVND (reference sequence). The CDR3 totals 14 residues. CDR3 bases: TGTGCCAGTAGAGGGACAGGGGGTTCCTACGAGCAGTACTTC. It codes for CASRGTGGSYEQYF.

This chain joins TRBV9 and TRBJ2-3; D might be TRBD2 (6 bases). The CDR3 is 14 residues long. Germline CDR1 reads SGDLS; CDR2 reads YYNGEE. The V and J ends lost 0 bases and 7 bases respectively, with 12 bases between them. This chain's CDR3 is CASSVDRGSNTQYF. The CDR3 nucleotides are TGTGCCAGCAGCGTAGATCGGGGGTCAAATACGCAGTATTTT. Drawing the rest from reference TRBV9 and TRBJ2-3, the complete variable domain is DSGVTQTPKHLITATGQRVTLRCSPRSGDLSVYWYQQSLDQGLQFLIQYYNGEERAKGNILERFSAQQFPDLHSELNLSSLELGDSALYFCASSVDRGSNTQYFGPGTRLTVL.

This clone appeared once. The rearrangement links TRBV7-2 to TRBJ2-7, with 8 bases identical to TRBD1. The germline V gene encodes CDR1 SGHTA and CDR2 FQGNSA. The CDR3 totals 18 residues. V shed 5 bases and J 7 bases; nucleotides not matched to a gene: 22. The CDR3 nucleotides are TGTGCCAGCAGCAGAAGGGCCCCTCTAGGCAGGGGGCCCGGAGAGCAGTACTTC. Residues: CASSRRAPLGRGPGEQYF.

CDR3 sequence: CASSLTSGITDTQYF. The CDR3 DNA sequence: TGTGCCAGCAGTTTGACTAGCGGGATAACAGATACGCAGTATTTT. The chain employs TRBV28 and TRBJ2-3; TRBD2 matches at 11 bases. Germline CDR1 is MDHEN and CDR2 is SYDVKM. J gave up 3 bases and V 3 bases, and 2 bases lay outside the gene matches. The CDR3 has 15 amino acids.

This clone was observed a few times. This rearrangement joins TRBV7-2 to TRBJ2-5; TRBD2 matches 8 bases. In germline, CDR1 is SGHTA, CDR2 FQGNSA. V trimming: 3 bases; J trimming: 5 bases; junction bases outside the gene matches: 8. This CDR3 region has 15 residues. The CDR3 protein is CASSFQAGASETQYF. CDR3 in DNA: TGTGCCAGCAGCTTTCAAGCGGGAGCATCCGAGACCCAGTACTTC.

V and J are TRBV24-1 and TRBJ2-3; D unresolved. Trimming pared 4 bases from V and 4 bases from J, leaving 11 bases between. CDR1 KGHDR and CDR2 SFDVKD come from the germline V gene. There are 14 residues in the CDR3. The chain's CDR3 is CATSDHGRSDTQYF. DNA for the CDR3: TGTGCCACCAGTGACCATGGCAGGTCAGATACGCAGTATTTT.

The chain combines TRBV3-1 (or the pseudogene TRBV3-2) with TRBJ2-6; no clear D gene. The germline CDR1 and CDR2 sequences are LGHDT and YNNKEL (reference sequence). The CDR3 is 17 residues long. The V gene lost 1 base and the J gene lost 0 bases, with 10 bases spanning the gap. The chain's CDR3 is CASSQVGSLSGANVLTF. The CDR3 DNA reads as TGTGCCAGCAGCCAAGTGGGCAGCCTCTCTGGGGCCAACGTCCTGACTTTC.

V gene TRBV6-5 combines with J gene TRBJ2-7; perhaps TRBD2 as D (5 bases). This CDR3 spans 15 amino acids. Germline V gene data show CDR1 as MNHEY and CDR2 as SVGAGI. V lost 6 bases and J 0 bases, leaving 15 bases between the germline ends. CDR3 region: CASRDFLFSSYEQYF. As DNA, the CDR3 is TGTGCCAGCAGGGACTTCCTCTTCAGCTCCTACGAGCAGTACTTC.

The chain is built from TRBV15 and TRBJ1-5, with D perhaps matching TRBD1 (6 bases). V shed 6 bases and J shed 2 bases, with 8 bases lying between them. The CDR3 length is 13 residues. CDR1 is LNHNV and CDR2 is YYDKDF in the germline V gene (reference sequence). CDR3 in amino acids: CATSNRGNQPQHF. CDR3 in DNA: TGTGCCACCAGTAACAGGGGCAATCAGCCCCAGCATTTT.

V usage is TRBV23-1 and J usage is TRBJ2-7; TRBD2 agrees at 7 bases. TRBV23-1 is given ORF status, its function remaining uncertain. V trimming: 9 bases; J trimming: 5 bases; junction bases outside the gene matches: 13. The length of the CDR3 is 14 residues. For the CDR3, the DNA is TGCGCCAGGCAACCGGGACTAACCATTCACGAGCAGTACTTC. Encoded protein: CARQPGLTIHEQYF.

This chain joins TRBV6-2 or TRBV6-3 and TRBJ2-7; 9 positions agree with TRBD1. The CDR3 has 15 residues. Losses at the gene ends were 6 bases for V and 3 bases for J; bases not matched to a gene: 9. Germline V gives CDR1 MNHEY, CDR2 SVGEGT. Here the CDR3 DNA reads TGTGCCAGCAGACCTACGGGGACAGGGAACTACGAGCAGTACTTC. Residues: CASRPTGTGNYEQYF.

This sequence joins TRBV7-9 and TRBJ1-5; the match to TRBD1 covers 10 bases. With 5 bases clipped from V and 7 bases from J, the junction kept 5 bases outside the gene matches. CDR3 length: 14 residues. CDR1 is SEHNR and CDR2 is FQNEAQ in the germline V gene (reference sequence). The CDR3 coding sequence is TGTGCCAGCAGCGAGACAGGGGGCGAACAGCCCCAGCATTTT. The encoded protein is CASSETGGEQPQHF.

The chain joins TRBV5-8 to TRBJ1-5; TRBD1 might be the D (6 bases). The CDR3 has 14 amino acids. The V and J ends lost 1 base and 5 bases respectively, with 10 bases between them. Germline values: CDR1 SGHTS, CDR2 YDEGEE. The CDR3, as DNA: TGTGCCAGCAGCTTGTGGGGGCGCGATCAGCCCCAGCATTTT. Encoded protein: CASSLWGRDQPQHF.

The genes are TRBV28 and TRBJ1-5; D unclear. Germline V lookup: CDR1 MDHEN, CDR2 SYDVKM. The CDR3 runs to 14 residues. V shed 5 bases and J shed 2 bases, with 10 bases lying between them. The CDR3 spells CASSGLLGNQPQHF. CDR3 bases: TGTGCCAGCAGTGGGCTACTTGGCAATCAGCCCCAGCATTTT. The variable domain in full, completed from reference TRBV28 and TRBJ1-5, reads DVKVTQSSRYLVKRTGEKVFLECVQDMDHENMFWYRQDPGLGLRLIYFSYDVKMKEKGDIPEGYSVSREKKERFSLILESASTNQTSMYLCASSGLLGNQPQHFGDGTRLSIL.

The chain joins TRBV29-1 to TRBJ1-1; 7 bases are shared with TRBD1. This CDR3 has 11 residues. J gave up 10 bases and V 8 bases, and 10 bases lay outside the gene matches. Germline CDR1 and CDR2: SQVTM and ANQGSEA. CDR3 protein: CSLRGPKGAFF. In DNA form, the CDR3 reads TGCAGCCTGAGGGGGCCTAAGGGAGCTTTCTTT.